The 7 T cell receptor beta chains listed next were all sequenced from one sample in a study of Ad26.COV2.S vaccination and SARS-CoV-2 variants. The treatment was: roughly 20 received Ad26.COV2.S at low or high dose, single or two shots; about five received placebo; per-sample allocation not given. Day 63 following the first vaccine or placebo injection was when the samples were taken. The table came from immunoSEQ multiplex PCR; TCRdb's copy has only in-frame clones and leaves some out. The profile shows about 280,000 clones, more than 75% of them singletons. The specimen comprised peripheral blood, sampled in a trial of Ad26.COV2.S vaccine versus placebo. These receptors all stem from a person between 18 and 65 years old who received the Ad26.COV2.S COVID-19 vaccine or a placebo.

The J gene is TRBJ2-4, the V gene TRBV2; D ambiguous. V was pared by 3 bases and J by 6 bases, with 6 bases between. The CDR3 has 12 amino acids. CDR1 is SNHLY and CDR2 is FYNNEI in the germline V gene. CDR3 in amino acids: CASSEQANIQYF. As DNA, the CDR3 is TGTGCCAGCAGTGAGCAGGCAAACATTCAGTACTTC.

V usage is TRBV12-2 and J usage is TRBJ2-2; the table's D gene call, TRBD1, was not cross checked with the DNA. TRBV12-2 is tagged as a pseudogene. This CDR3 has 16 amino acids. Here the CDR3 DNA reads TGTGCAAGTCGCTTCGCCCGCCCGTCTGGGCCCGGGGAGCTGTTTTTT. Its translation: CASRFARPSGPGELFF.

The chain carries TRBV5-1 and TRBJ2-1; possible D gene TRBD2, 5 bases. Germline CDR1 is SGHRS and CDR2 is YFSETQ. V was trimmed by 2 bases and J by 1 base, leaving 10 bases between them. CDR3 length: 15 amino acids. The CDR3 sequence is CASSFQAASYNEQFF. In DNA, the CDR3 is TGCGCCAGCAGCTTCCAAGCGGCATCCTACAATGAGCAGTTCTTC.

This sequence joins TRBV2 and TRBJ2-7, with D unresolved. This CDR3 region has 11 residues. CDR1 and CDR2 (germline): SNHLY, FYNNEI. The germline V and J ends were trimmed by 7 bases and 7 bases, with 11 bases remaining between them. CDR3 loop: CASKTILEQYF. The CDR3 region has the DNA TGTGCCAGCAAAACTATTCTTGAGCAGTACTTC.

This rearrangement joins TRBV7-3 to TRBJ2-3; 7 nucleotides line up with TRBD2. The CDR3 totals 12 residues. V shed 5 bases, J shed 8 bases, and the junction held 4 bases outside the gene matches. Germline CDR1 SGHTA, CDR2 FQGTGA. The CDR3 coding sequence is TGTGCCAGCAGCATGGGACTATCTACGCAGTATTTT. Amino acids: CASSMGLSTQYF.

The chain combines TRBV6-4 with TRBJ1-1; D is ambiguous. CDR1 and CDR2 from the germline V gene are MRHNA and SNTAGT. CDR3 length equals 11 residues. V dropped 8 bases and J dropped 4 bases, with 8 bases sitting between them. The CDR3 DNA sequence: TGTGCCAGCGGGGTGCTCACTGAAGCTTTCTTT. This encodes CASGVLTEAFF.

The chain recombines TRBV20-1 with TRBJ1-5; D remains ambiguous. The length of the CDR3 is 14 residues. V lost 3 bases to trimming and J lost 3 bases, with 12 bases between them. CDR1 and CDR2 (germline): DFQATT, SNEGSKA (reference sequence). Here the CDR3 DNA reads TGCAGTGCTAGTAATAATCAGCTCAATCAGCCCCAGCATTTT. This codes for CSASNNQLNQPQHF.